A single sample gave rise to the 22 T cell receptor beta chains below, sequenced in a study of blood T cells in healthy people across ages. The second PCR ran about 6 to 11 cycles with a sample-barcoded 5' primer and J-beta primers. TCRdb recomputed calls from the 5' RACE reads with MiXCR, one row per CDR3 protein. The table includes around 2 million distinct CDR3 sequences, about 39% detected once. The sequenced sample was blood. The source of these receptors is a human donor in good health.

The chain carries TRBV6-1 and TRBJ1-5; D not resolved. With 2 bases removed from V and 0 bases from J, the gap between germline ends came to 17 bases. The CDR3 length is 18 residues. Germline CDR1 reads MNHNS; CDR2 reads SASEGT. The CDR3 is CASSEWSGAFISNQPQHF. The CDR3 nucleotides read TGTGCCAGCAGTGAATGGTCAGGAGCCTTTATTAGCAATCAGCCCCAGCATTTT.

The chain recombines TRBV5-1 with TRBJ2-1; 7 bases match TRBD1. Germline V CDR1 and CDR2: SGHRS, YFSETQ. Trimming at V came to 0 bases and at J to 3 bases, leaving 6 bases not matched to a gene. The length of the CDR3 is 16 residues. Written as DNA, the CDR3 is TGCGCCAGCAGCTTGGTCCAGGGGGTCCGCTACAATGAGCAGTTCTTC. Residues: CASSLVQGVRYNEQFF.

The genes are TRBV29-1 and TRBJ2-7, with TRBD1 identical over 9 bases. This CDR3 is 13 amino acids long. The J segment lost 2 bases and the V segment lost 7 bases, leaving 6 bases of the junction unmatched. Looked up from germline, CDR1 is SQVTM and CDR2 is ANQGSEA. Here the CDR3 reads CSAGGQGPYEQYF. CDR3 sequence (DNA): TGCAGCGCTGGAGGACAGGGGCCCTACGAGCAGTACTTC.

The chain links TRBV28 to TRBJ1-3; D gene unclear. Germline lookup yields CDR1 MDHEN and CDR2 SYDVKM. The CDR3 covers 16 residues. V lost 8 bases to trimming and J lost 0 bases, with 17 bases between them. The CDR3 sequence is CASVFSGPYSGNTIYF. CDR3 sequence (DNA): TGTGCCAGCGTTTTTTCCGGGCCCTACTCTGGAAACACCATATATTTT.

The V call is TRBV5-6, the J call TRBJ2-7; 7 nucleotides match TRBD1. The CDR3 runs to 15 residues. Germline V CDR1 and CDR2: SGHDT, YYEEEE. After removal of 3 bases from V and 3 bases from J, the junction contained 9 bases not matched to a gene. The CDR3 bases are TGTGCCAGCAGCTCAACAGGGGCCCCCCACTACGAGCAGTACTTC. Translated, it gives CASSSTGAPHYEQYF.

The V gene is TRBV28, the J gene TRBJ2-5; D is unresolved. The CDR3 runs to 14 residues. Germline V gives CDR1 MDHEN, CDR2 SYDVKM. Trimming took off 3 bases at V and 4 bases at J, with 12 bases between the two ends. CDR3 coding DNA: TGTGCCAGCAGTTTCGCAGGAGTGCCAGAGACCCAGTACTTC. This encodes CASSFAGVPETQYF. The variable domain in full, completed from reference TRBV28 and TRBJ2-5, reads DVKVTQSSRYLVKRTGEKVFLECVQDMDHENMFWYRQDPGLGLRLIYFSYDVKMKEKGDIPEGYSVSREKKERFSLILESASTNQTSMYLCASSFAGVPETQYFGPGTRLLVL.

This clonotype was picked up a small number of times. This chain links TRBV20-1 with TRBJ1-5; maybe TRBD1 (5 bases). Germline lookup yields CDR1 DFQATT and CDR2 SNEGSKA (reference sequence). CDR3 length equals 14 residues. The V and J ends lost 2 bases and 4 bases respectively, with 12 bases between them. The CDR3 loop reads CSARSGARNQPQHF. CDR3 nucleotide sequence: TGCAGTGCTAGATCCGGGGCGAGAAATCAGCCCCAGCATTTT.

This clonotype was seen repeatedly, ten times or more. The chain joins TRBV7-8 to TRBJ2-7; the D gene could be TRBD1 or TRBD2 (6 bases each). CDR3 length equals 16 residues. V dropped 1 base and J dropped 2 bases, with 15 bases sitting between them. Germline assignment: CDR1 SGHVS and CDR2 FQNEAQ. The CDR3 loop reads CASSLVGGGRAYEQYF. The CDR3 nucleotides read TGTGCCAGCAGCTTAGTAGGGGGAGGTAGAGCCTACGAGCAGTACTTC. Together with reference TRBV7-8 and TRBJ2-7, the CDR3 gives the full variable domain: GAGVSQSPRYKVAKRGQDVALRCDPISGHVSLFWYQQALGQGPEFLTYFQNEAQLDKSGLPSDRFFAERPEGSVSTLKIQRTQQEDSAVYLCASSLVGGGRAYEQYFGPGTRLTVT.

This clonotype occurred a few times. The chain recombines TRBV5-5 with TRBJ1-5; weak D call: TRBD1 (5 bases). Germline CDR1 SGHKS, CDR2 YYEKEE (reference sequence). The CDR3 contains 14 residues. Between the trimmed V and J ends, which lost 0 bases and 7 bases, there was a span of 11 bases. As DNA, the CDR3 is TGTGCCAGCAGCTTGGATTGGGGGGGACAGCCCCAGCATTTT. Its translation is CASSLDWGGQPQHF.

There are a few counts of this clonotype. This chain links TRBV6-6 with TRBJ1-5; TRBD1 matches 7 bases. Germline CDR1 is MNHNY and CDR2 is SVGAGI (reference sequence). Trimming cost V 5 bases and J 6 bases; bases outside gene matches: 7. This CDR3 is built from 14 residues. Here the CDR3 DNA reads TGTGCCAGCAGTACAAGCCAGGGGGGTCAGCCCCAGCATTTT. Encoded protein: CASSTSQGGQPQHF.

The chain couples TRBV29-1 to TRBJ2-5; no clear D. V was pared by 7 bases and J by 5 bases, with 14 bases between. There are 12 residues in the CDR3. Germline V gene lookup returns CDR1 SQVTM and CDR2 ANQGSEA. The CDR3 nucleotides read TGCAGCGGGGGTTGGGCTGAGGAGACCCAGTACTTC. Translation gives CSGGWAEETQYF.

The chain recombines TRBV5-5 with TRBJ2-1, with D possibly matching TRBD1 (5 bases). Trimming cost V 1 base and J 8 bases, with 16 bases left between them. The CDR3 is 15 residues long. Germline V gene lookup returns CDR1 SGHKS and CDR2 YYEKEE (reference sequence). The CDR3: CASSLFGRVGDEQFF. DNA of the CDR3: TGTGCCAGCAGCTTGTTCGGCAGGGTGGGTGATGAGCAGTTCTTC.

This sequence joins TRBV7-2 and TRBJ2-7; perhaps TRBD2 as D (6 bases). Trimming removed 5 bases from V and 0 bases from J, with 14 bases in between. There are 15 residues in the CDR3. Germline CDR1 and CDR2: SGHTA and FQGNSA. The CDR3 DNA sequence: TGTGCCAGCAGCCCATTGACTAGAAGCTCCTACGAGCAGTACTTC. Amino acid sequence: CASSPLTRSSYEQYF. The whole variable domain, remainder taken from reference TRBV7-2 and TRBJ2-7, is GAGVSQSPSNKVTEKGKDVELRCDPISGHTALYWYRQSLGQGLEFLIYFQGNSAPDKSGLPSDRFSAERTGGSVSTLTIQRTQQEDSAVYLCASSPLTRSSYEQYFGPGTRLTVT.

This clonotype was picked up a small number of times. The V call is TRBV7-2, the J call TRBJ2-7; D remains ambiguous. This CDR3 is 13 amino acids long. CDR1 is SGHTA, CDR2 FQGNSA, per germline. V lost 5 bases and J lost 2, with 10 bases in between. Written as DNA, the CDR3 is TGTGCCAGCAGCCCAGGATACGCCTACGAGCAGTACTTC. Encoded protein: CASSPGYAYEQYF. Complete variable domain (other parts from reference TRBV7-2 and TRBJ2-7): GAGVSQSPSNKVTEKGKDVELRCDPISGHTALYWYRQSLGQGLEFLIYFQGNSAPDKSGLPSDRFSAERTGGSVSTLTIQRTQQEDSAVYLCASSPGYAYEQYFGPGTRLTVT.

The chain is built from TRBV7-3 and TRBJ2-1; D may be TRBD1 (6 bases). The CDR3 spans 14 residues. Trimming removed 2 bases from V and 8 bases from J, with 13 bases in between. In germline, CDR1 is SGHTA, CDR2 FQGTGA. As DNA, the CDR3 is TGTGCCAGCAGCTTACGCCGCAGGGGCGATGAGCAGTTCTTC. Translating it yields CASSLRRRGDEQFF.

CDR3 sequence (DNA): TGTGCCACCAGTGACCAGACACTAGCCAAAAACATTCAGTACTTC. Amino acid sequence: CATSDQTLAKNIQYF. J is TRBJ2-4 and V is TRBV24-1; the D is unclear. V lost 4 bases, J lost 0 bases, and 9 bases lay in between. This CDR3 has 15 residues. Germline loops: CDR1 KGHDR, CDR2 SFDVKD.

The CDR3 region has the DNA TGTGCCAGCAGTTACCGACTAGCGGGGGGCCTAGGCACCGGGGAGCTGTTTTTT. Encoded protein: CASSYRLAGGLGTGELFF. This rearrangement joins TRBV6-5 to TRBJ2-2; 13 bases are a match to TRBD2. V lost 2 bases, J lost 4 bases, and 7 bases stayed unmatched. The CDR3 extends over 18 amino acids. Germline CDR1 MNHEY, CDR2 SVGAGI.

This clonotype has more than one count but fewer than ten. The chain carries TRBV12-5 and TRBJ2-1, with 12 bases matching TRBD2. Germline V gene sequence: CDR1 LGHNT, CDR2 FRNRAP. Trimming cost V 3 bases and J 0 bases; bases outside gene matches: 15. The CDR3 is 21 amino acids. The chain's CDR3 is CASGFPFSSSGGAISYNEQFF. The DNA for the CDR3 is TGTGCTAGTGGTTTCCCCTTTTCGTCTAGCGGGGGGGCCATCTCCTACAATGAGCAGTTCTTC.

This clonotype was recorded a few times. The chain combines TRBV9 with TRBJ2-5; 11 bases align to TRBD2. Germline V gene lookup returns CDR1 SGDLS and CDR2 YYNGEE. V shed 0 bases and J 4 bases; nucleotides not matched to a gene: 2. This CDR3 is 15 amino acids long. CDR3 in DNA: TGTGCCAGCAGCGTAGATCTAGCGGGGGGAGAGACCCAGTACTTC. Amino acids: CASSVDLAGGETQYF.

This clonotype came up a few times. The chain links TRBV7-6 to TRBJ2-7; 7 nucleotides line up with TRBD2. Germline CDR1 is SGHVS and CDR2 is FNYEAQ. This CDR3 is 15 amino acids long. V trimming: 2 bases; J trimming: 0 bases; junction bases outside the gene matches: 4. The CDR3 region has the DNA TGTGCCAGCAGCTTATCTAGCGGTAGCTCCTACGAGCAGTACTTC. Protein product: CASSLSSGSSYEQYF.

The CDR3 spells CSAQPAGGHETQYF. The CDR3, as DNA: TGCAGTGCTCAACCAGCGGGGGGGCACGAGACCCAGTACTTC. The chain links TRBV20-1 to TRBJ2-5; the match to TRBD2 covers 10 bases. The CDR3 contains 14 residues. CDR1 DFQATT and CDR2 SNEGSKA come from the germline V gene (reference sequence). Trimming took 5 bases from V and 5 from J; bases not matched to a gene: 8.

The V call is TRBV6-1, the J call TRBJ2-1; D not resolved. Germline loops: CDR1 MNHNS, CDR2 SASEGT. This CDR3 is built from 14 residues. V lost 4 bases, J lost 4 bases, and 11 bases lay in between. The CDR3 sequence: CASSGGLQYNEQFF. The CDR3 coding sequence is TGTGCCAGCAGTGGAGGATTACAGTACAATGAGCAGTTCTTC.